One sample yielded the 7 T cell receptor beta chains listed below, sequenced in a study of identical twins. Using its own MiXCR run on the 5' RACE reads, TCRdb lists one record per CDR3 protein. The sample contains 650,000 to 800,000 distinct CDR3 sequences, 8.6% of which appear only once. This sample also appeared in a second study, on yellow fever vaccine responses in identical twins.

Source material: PBMCs. Every receptor here comes from a woman aged 18-30 years in good health.

This clonotype has at least ten counts. The chain carries TRBV6-1 and TRBJ2-7; 8 positions agree with TRBD1. Trimming at V came to 6 bases and at J to 11 bases, leaving 15 bases not matched to a gene. The CDR3 sequence is 14 residues long. Per germline, CDR1 MNHNS and CDR2 SASEGT. The CDR3 nucleotides read TGTGCCAGCAGCTCCGGGACAGGAACGAGTAGGGAGTACTTC. Translating it yields CASSSGTGTSREYF.

This clonotype was counted at least ten times. The chain recombines TRBV20-1 with TRBJ2-5; D gene uncertain. V lost 0 bases to trimming and J lost 5 bases, with 16 bases between them. The CDR3 runs to 15 residues. Germline-derived CDR1 and CDR2 are DFQATT and SNEGSKA (reference sequence). The CDR3 reads CSARDPGSPRETQYF. As DNA, the CDR3 is TGCAGTGCTAGAGATCCAGGCAGCCCGAGGGAGACCCAGTACTTC.

The table lists this clonotype with a few counts. This chain connects TRBV27 to TRBJ2-3; D may be TRBD1 (8 bases). V shed 5 bases and J shed 7 bases, with 19 bases lying between them. The germline V gene has CDR1 MNHEY and CDR2 SMNVEV (reference sequence). CDR3 size: 15 residues. The CDR3 DNA is TGTGCCAGCAGTCCCTGGGAGGGGGACAGGAATACGCAGTATTTT. Its protein is CASSPWEGDRNTQYF.

This clonotype was recorded a few times. V is TRBV10-3 and J is TRBJ2-2; tentatively, D is TRBD1 (6 bases). In germline, CDR1 is ENHRY, CDR2 SYGVKD. Trimming removed 3 bases at V and 5 bases at J, with 10 bases between. The CDR3 extends over 14 amino acids. CDR3 residues: CAISDLGATGELFF. CDR3 sequence (DNA): TGTGCCATCAGTGATCTGGGGGCTACCGGGGAGCTGTTTTTT.

The rearrangement uses TRBV29-1 and TRBJ2-1; 9 positions match TRBD2. The CDR3 consists of 15 residues. Germline CDR1 reads SQVTM; CDR2 reads ANQGSEA. The J segment lost 4 bases and the V segment lost 1 base, leaving 5 bases of the junction unmatched. In nucleotides, the CDR3 is TGCAGCGTTGAAGGGGAAACTAGCGGGTACAATGAGCAGTTCTTC. Encoded protein: CSVEGETSGYNEQFF.

This clonotype has more than one count but fewer than ten. This chain connects TRBV6-5 to TRBJ2-2; D is ambiguous. The V end lost 0 bases, the J end lost 0 bases, and 5 bases lay between the germline ends. Germline V gene sequence: CDR1 MNHEY, CDR2 SVGAGI. CDR3 length: 15 residues. Here the CDR3 reads CASSYSGTNTGELFF. Written as DNA, the CDR3 is TGTGCCAGCAGTTACTCAGGGACGAACACCGGGGAGCTGTTTTTT.

V gene TRBV7-9 combines with J gene TRBJ2-5, with D perhaps TRBD1 or TRBD2 (6 bases each). Between the trimmed V and J ends, which lost 5 bases and 5 bases, there was a span of 18 bases. The germline V gene has CDR1 SEHNR and CDR2 FQNEAQ (reference sequence). CDR3 length equals 15 residues. For the CDR3, the DNA is TGTGCCAGCAGCCCCGCCAAGGGGGGCAAGGAGACCCAGTACTTC. Encoded protein: CASSPAKGGKETQYF.